The TCR beta chain under discussion was sequenced for a study of blood T cell repertoires in COVID-19. About the research overall: T cells, B-cell-depleted T cells, or PBMCs provided the cDNA or gDNA that served as material.

The CDR3 sequence is 14 residues long. V was pared by 0 bases and J by 2 bases, with 6 bases between. Germline values: CDR1 SGHRS, CDR2 YFSETQ. Using immunoSEQ multiplex PCR, the repertoire was profiled, and TCRdb retains in-frame clones only, with some absent. The sample holds hundreds of thousands of clones, around 91% seen once. Specimen: PBMCs or T cells enriched from blood (not recorded which). The sequence was obtained from a woman between 18 and 29 years old with acute COVID-19. J is TRBJ2-1 and V is TRBV5-1; D is unclear. CDR3 sequence: CASSLETPYNEQFF. The CDR3 bases are TGCGCCAGCAGCTTGGAGACTCCCTACAATGAGCAGTTCTTC.